The clone carrying this T cell receptor beta chain occurred a few times. Its antigen is not known. The CDR3 is 11 amino acids. Germline CDR1 reads LNHDA; CDR2 reads SQIVND (reference sequence). V was pared by 9 bases and J by 7 bases, with 12 bases between. The sample comes from a study of T cell repertoires in cytomegalovirus infection. TCRdb re-analysed the reads in MiXCR, keeping a single row per CDR3 protein. The table includes roughly 920,000 distinct CDR3 sequences, roughly 31% detected once. The chain couples TRBV19 to TRBJ1-1; D is unclear. Sequencing was performed on cultured CD8+ T cells from PBMCs, taken from culture after CMV antigen stimulation. This clonotype was obtained from a human donor in good health (CMV status not recorded). Some clones in this sample may be carry-over from other donors' samples. The CDR3 loop reads CASQMGIEAFF. DNA of the CDR3: TGTGCCAGCCAAATGGGTATTGAAGCTTTCTTT.